The 28 T cell receptor beta chains given below trace back to one sample, sequenced in a study of technical replicates of blood from four donors. The data were produced by immunoSEQ multiplex PCR, yet TCRdb's version contains in-frame clones alone and is incomplete. The repertoire holds tens of thousands of clones, with around 97% as singletons. Sequenced input: T cells isolated from PBMCs. Receptors originate from a human donor in good health.

V and J are TRBV7-2 and TRBJ2-1, with 8 bases matching TRBD2. Trimming took 5 bases from V and 3 from J; bases not matched to a gene: 6. Germline V gene lookup returns CDR1 SGHTA and CDR2 FQGNSA. This CDR3 comprises 15 residues. The CDR3 region is CASSRSGILYNEQFF. The CDR3 region has the DNA TGTGCCAGCAGCCGTAGCGGGATTCTCTACAATGAGCAGTTCTTC.

V gene TRBV19 combines with J gene TRBJ2-2; TRBD2 aligns across 8 bases. Germline CDR1 and CDR2: LNHDA and SQIVND (reference sequence). The CDR3 totals 19 residues. J lost 4 bases, V lost 11 bases, and 24 bases had no gene match. The chain's CDR3 is CAGTKPCAGRVLLTGELFF. The CDR3 DNA sequence: TGTGCCGGTACCAAGCCCTGTGCCGGGAGGGTTTTACTCACCGGGGAGCTGTTTTTT.

The rearrangement links TRBV5-4 to TRBJ2-1, with D perhaps matching TRBD1 (6 bases). Germline V gene data show CDR1 as SGHNT and CDR2 as YYREEE (reference sequence). Trimming left V 3 bases short and J 0 bases short, with 13 bases between. The CDR3 is made up of 16 amino acids. In nucleotides, the CDR3 is TGTGCCAGCAGCTCTCCTGGACAGCTCTCCTACAATGAGCAGTTCTTC. Protein sequence: CASSSPGQLSYNEQFF.

This sequence joins TRBV5-8 and TRBJ2-7; 9 bases are a match to TRBD1. The CDR3 sequence is 16 residues long. Germline V gene lookup returns CDR1 SGHTS and CDR2 YDEGEE. V trimming: 4 bases; J trimming: 2 bases; junction bases outside the gene matches: 10. CDR3: CASSTVQGAKPYEQYF. As DNA, the CDR3 is TGTGCCAGCAGCACGGTACAGGGGGCCAAACCCTACGAGCAGTACTTC.

This rearrangement joins TRBV6-1 to TRBJ2-2; no clear D. V was clipped by 2 bases and J by 4 bases, with 20 bases between them. Germline V CDR1 and CDR2: MNHNS, SASEGT. The CDR3 runs 18 residues. The CDR3 DNA sequence: TGTGCCAGCAGTGAATATACCAGCTCGACTGACCCCACCGGGGAGCTGTTTTTT. This translates into CASSEYTSSTDPTGELFF.

The chain recombines TRBV15 with TRBJ2-7; D call uncertain. Trimming removed 9 bases at V and 8 bases at J, with 14 bases between. Germline CDR1 is LNHNV and CDR2 is YYDKDF (reference sequence). CDR3 length: 11 amino acids. CDR3 DNA sequence: TGTGCCACTCCCCTTCTACCCCAGCAGTACTTC. This translates into CATPLLPQQYF.

The chain combines TRBV10-1 with TRBJ2-7, with D maybe TRBD2 (5 bases). The CDR3 contains 15 residues. The germline V gene encodes CDR1 WNHNN and CDR2 SYGVQD (reference sequence). Trimming took off 2 bases at V and 0 bases at J, with 11 bases between the two ends. CDR3 sequence (DNA): TGCGCCAGCAGTGAGGGGGAGCCCCCCTCCTACGAGCAGTACTTC. Its protein is CASSEGEPPSYEQYF.

This clone appeared once. The V and J genes are TRBV7-9 and TRBJ1-1; D is unresolved. The CDR3 loop spans 13 amino acids. Between the trimmed V and J ends, which lost 0 bases and 4 bases, there was a span of 6 bases. Germline V CDR1 and CDR2: SEHNR, FQNEAQ (reference sequence). The CDR3: CASSLAEVTEAFF. DNA for the CDR3: TGTGCCAGCAGCTTAGCAGAGGTCACTGAAGCTTTCTTT. The whole variable domain, filled in from reference TRBV7-9 and TRBJ1-1, reads DTGVSQNPRHKITKRGQNVTFRCDPISEHNRLYWYRQTLGQGPEFLTYFQNEAQLEKSRLLSDRFSAERPKGSFSTLEIQRTEQGDSAMYLCASSLAEVTEAFFGQGTRLTVV.

V and J are TRBV6-6 and TRBJ2-7; TRBD1 matches at 11 bases. This CDR3 spans 15 amino acids. With 4 bases clipped from V and 7 bases from J, the junction kept 9 bases outside the gene matches. Germline V gene sequence: CDR1 MNHNY, CDR2 SVGAGI (reference sequence). Written as DNA, the CDR3 is TGTGCCAGCAGTTCCACGGACAGGGGGCCTGAGGAGCAGTACTTC. Its protein is CASSSTDRGPEEQYF.

This chain connects TRBV7-8 to TRBJ2-5, with TRBD1 matching over 7 bases. V was pared by 1 base and J by 5 bases, with 4 bases of the junction left unmatched. CDR1 is SGHVS and CDR2 is FQNEAQ in the germline V gene. CDR3 length: 14 residues. CDR3: CASSLEQGMETQYF. The DNA of the CDR3 is TGTGCCAGCAGCTTAGAACAGGGGATGGAGACCCAGTACTTC. Using reference TRBV7-8 and TRBJ2-5 for the parts outside the CDR3, the full variable domain is GAGVSQSPRYKVAKRGQDVALRCDPISGHVSLFWYQQALGQGPEFLTYFQNEAQLDKSGLPSDRFFAERPEGSVSTLKIQRTQQEDSAVYLCASSLEQGMETQYFGPGTRLLVL.

V and J are TRBV5-1 and TRBJ1-1, with a possible D match to TRBD1 (6 bases). Trimming stripped 0 bases from V and 1 base from J, with 7 bases between. Germline V gives CDR1 SGHRS, CDR2 YFSETQ. This CDR3 is 14 amino acids long. The CDR3 loop is CASSLEGGNTEAFF. The CDR3 DNA reads TGCGCCAGCAGCTTGGAAGGGGGGAACACTGAAGCTTTCTTT.

DNA for the CDR3: TGTGCCAGCAGCTTCGAGACGGGGTTCTATGGCTACACCTTC. It specifies CASSFETGFYGYTF. The V gene is TRBV11-2, the J gene TRBJ1-2; D is undetermined. Germline CDR1 reads SGHAT; CDR2 reads FQNNGV. The ends were cut back, 3 bases at V and 4 bases at J, with 12 bases in the middle. This CDR3 comprises 14 residues.

For this clone: Other DNA variants within this sample encode the same CDR3. The chain has TRBV30 and TRBJ2-5; D gene uncertain. V dropped 2 bases and J dropped 5 bases, with 9 bases sitting between them. CDR1 is GTSNPN, CDR2 SVGIG, per germline (reference sequence). This CDR3 is built from 12 residues. In nucleotides, the CDR3 is TGTGCCTGGAGTTATGGTCAGGAGACCCAGTACTTC. It codes for CAWSYGQETQYF.

CDR3 in DNA: TGCAGTGCTAGAGATGTCGGGACCCAGTACTTC. Protein sequence: CSARDVGTQYF. This sequence joins TRBV20-1 and TRBJ2-5; D not resolved. V dropped 0 bases and J dropped 7 bases, with 6 bases sitting between them. This CDR3 comprises 11 residues. The V gene's germline CDR1 is DFQATT and CDR2 SNEGSKA (reference sequence).

Worth noting for this clone: One end of the junction fails to match germline, which may point to a read error. This chain joins TRBV5-1 and TRBJ2-5; D unclear. Germline CDR1 is SGHRS and CDR2 is YFSETQ. CDR3 length equals 16 residues. CDR3 region: CASSLSALRSQEAQYF. The CDR3 DNA reads as TGCGCCAGCAGCTTGTCGGCATTACGGTCTCAAGAGGCCCAGTACTTC. The whole variable domain, filled in from reference TRBV5-1 and TRBJ2-5, reads KAGVTQTPRYLIKTRGQQVTLSCSPISGHRSVSWYQQTPGQGLQFLFEYFSETQRNKGNFPGRFSGRQFSNSRSEMNVSTLELGDSALYLCASSLSALRSQEAQYFGPGTRLLVL.

The genes are TRBV14 and TRBJ1-2; D is uncertain. CDR1 SGHDN and CDR2 FVKESK come from the germline V gene. The CDR3 is 16 amino acids. V was cut by 0 bases and J by 4 bases, with 15 bases left in between. Here the CDR3 reads CASSQEYYGDRYGYTF. As DNA, the CDR3 is TGTGCCAGCAGCCAAGAGTACTACGGGGATCGCTATGGCTACACCTTC.

This clone appeared once. The J gene is TRBJ2-5, the V gene TRBV5-1, with D possibly being TRBD2 (6 bases). Germline V gene sequence: CDR1 SGHRS, CDR2 YFSETQ. The CDR3 is 13 residues long. V lost 4 bases, J lost 4 bases, and 11 bases lay in between. The CDR3 coding sequence is TGCGCCAGCAGCCCGGGCGGGGTAGAGACCCAGTACTTC. Translation: CASSPGGVETQYF.

This rearrangement joins TRBV5-4 to TRBJ1-1, with D perhaps TRBD1 (5 bases). Germline CDR1 reads SGHNT; CDR2 reads YYREEE (reference sequence). The CDR3 totals 12 residues. Trimming pared 3 bases from V and 7 bases from J, leaving 10 bases between. The CDR3 nucleotides are TGTGCCAGCAGCTCGGTGACAGATGAAGCTTTCTTT. Encoded protein: CASSSVTDEAFF.

V is TRBV30 and J is TRBJ1-5; a possible D gene is TRBD1 (5 bases). CDR3 length: 13 amino acids. Germline lookup yields CDR1 GTSNPN and CDR2 SVGIG (reference sequence). Trimming shortened V by 4 bases and J by 5 bases, and 12 bases separated the two germline ends. The DNA for the CDR3 is TGTGCCTGGAACGGACACCCAGATCAGCCCCAGCATTTT. It yields the protein CAWNGHPDQPQHF.

This chain links TRBV6-5 with TRBJ1-1; D might be TRBD1 (5 bases). The CDR3 consists of 15 residues. Deletions cut 6 bases from V and 0 bases from J, with 14 bases between. The germline V gene encodes CDR1 MNHEY and CDR2 SVGAGI. CDR3 bases: TGTGCCAGCAGCCCCCGCCAGGGTGTGAACACTGAAGCTTTCTTT. Translation: CASSPRQGVNTEAFF.

This chain connects TRBV4-1 to TRBJ2-6, with D possibly being TRBD1 (5 bases). V was pared by 8 bases and J by 2 bases, with 16 bases between. This CDR3 is 16 amino acids long. Germline-derived CDR1 and CDR2 are MGHRA and YSYEKL. CDR3 sequence reads: CASARGGITGANVLTF. The DNA for the CDR3 is TGCGCCAGCGCAAGGGGTGGCATAACTGGGGCCAACGTCCTGACTTTC.

The table lists this clone with a count of one. The V and J genes are TRBV19 and TRBJ2-5; 7 bases agree with TRBD2. This CDR3 has 14 amino acids. Germline V gene data show CDR1 as LNHDA and CDR2 as SQIVND (reference sequence). The ends lost 7 bases at V and 5 bases at J; junction bases unmatched: 10. The CDR3 here is CASKPRGVRETQYF. The DNA for the CDR3 is TGTGCCAGTAAACCCCGGGGGGTGCGGGAGACCCAGTACTTC. Based on the CDR3 plus reference TRBV19 and TRBJ2-5, the full variable domain is DGGITQSPKYLFRKEGQNVTLSCEQNLNHDAMYWYRQDPGQGLRLIYYSQIVNDFQKGDIAEGYSVSREKKESFPLTVTSAQKNPTAFYLCASKPRGVRETQYFGPGTRLLVL.

The rearrangement links TRBV6-1 to TRBJ1-4, with a possible D match to TRBD1 (6 bases). The CDR3 spans 14 residues. Germline-derived CDR1 and CDR2 are MNHNS and SASEGT. The V end was cut by 8 bases, the J end by 8 bases, with 18 bases between. The CDR3 bases are TGTGCCAGCGGAGCCAGGGGATTTTTGGAAAAACTGTTTTTT. Protein sequence: CASGARGFLEKLFF.

The chain links TRBV11-1 to TRBJ2-7; 12 bases map to TRBD2. The junction had 10 bases not matched to a gene; V was cut back by 6 bases and J by 7 bases. The CDR3 sequence is 15 residues long. Germline assignment: CDR1 SGHAT and CDR2 FQDESV (reference sequence). CDR3 DNA sequence: TGTGCCAGCAGGCCGCGACTAGCGGGAGTCACGGAGCAGTACTTC. As protein: CASRPRLAGVTEQYF.

This chain connects TRBV11-3 to TRBJ2-3; D is unclear. CDR3 length equals 13 residues. V dropped 1 base and J dropped 6 bases, with 8 bases sitting between them. Germline CDR1 SGHNT, CDR2 YENEEA. CDR3 DNA sequence: TGTGCCAGCAGCTTAGCCTCCCAGGATACGCAGTATTTT. Protein sequence: CASSLASQDTQYF.

The chain has TRBV5-4 and TRBJ1-2; no firm D call. CDR1 and CDR2 (germline): SGHNT, YYREEE (reference sequence). V lost 4 bases to trimming and J lost 1 base, with 8 bases between them. The CDR3 is 13 residues long. CDR3 sequence (DNA): TGTGCCAGCAGCGTGGACGGTAACTATGGCTACACCTTC. Translation: CASSVDGNYGYTF.

The chain recombines TRBV19 with TRBJ2-2; tentative D call: TRBD2 (6 bases). CDR3 size: 16 residues. From germline, CDR1 is LNHDA and CDR2 SQIVND (reference sequence). The germline V and J ends were trimmed by 5 bases and 9 bases, with 22 bases remaining between them. The CDR3 DNA sequence: TGTGCCAGTAGTGGGTTATACACGGAGGGAACCCGGGAGCTGTTTTTT. It translates to CASSGLYTEGTRELFF.

The rearrangement links TRBV10-3 to TRBJ2-3, with 9 bases fitting TRBD1. The CDR3 contains 14 residues. Germline V lookup: CDR1 ENHRY, CDR2 SYGVKD. Trimming at V came to 7 bases and at J to 2 bases, leaving 4 bases not matched to a gene. CDR3 residues: CAITRQGVTDTQYF. CDR3 DNA sequence: TGTGCCATCACTCGACAGGGGGTCACAGATACGCAGTATTTT.